Sequencing of this T cell receptor (beta chain) was carried out in a study of CD8+CD57+ T cells in acquired aplastic anemia. Trimming cost V 7 bases and J 7 bases, with 15 bases left between them. Germline V gene lookup returns CDR1 KGHDR and CDR2 SFDVKD. This CDR3 region has 13 residues. It was patients with CD8+CD57+ cell expansion by flow cytometry who were chosen for sequencing. The TCR beta profiling, which covered VDJ combination and CDR3 sequence, was carried out using genomic DNA as the template. Using its own MiXCR run on the reads, TCRdb lists one record per CDR3 protein. The sample yields about 95,000 distinct CDR3 sequences, about 66% seen once.

The V and J genes are TRBV24-1 and TRBJ2-5, with D perhaps matching TRBD1 or TRBD2 (5 bases each). The TCR sequence derives from a human donor with aplastic anemia. Sequencing was carried out using sorted CD4+, CD8+, or CD8+CD57+ T cells (not recorded which) from PBMCs. The CDR3 DNA reads TGTGCCACCAGATCTGGGACGACTGGGACCCAGTACTTC. The encoded protein is CATRSGTTGTQYF.